Shown below are 5 T cell receptor beta chains from a single sample sequenced in a study of Graves' ophthalmopathy and Graves' hyperthyroidism. From RNA, the CDR3 regions of TCR beta chains were amplified and sequenced. HTBI-primed RT-PCR formed the first round, and a multiplex PCR formed the second. Using its own MiXCR run on the multiplex PCR reads, TCRdb lists one record per CDR3 protein. The table records about 1.1 million distinct CDR3 sequences, 35% to 40% of them present only once. The sequenced sample was peripheral blood or thyroid tissue (not recorded which). These receptors originate from an adult man with Graves' hyperthyroidism.

This clonotype was observed many times. Here the CDR3 reads CASSLTGQGVIQETQYF. The CDR3 nucleotides are TGTGCCAGCAGCCTAACTGGACAGGGGGTGATCCAAGAGACCCAGTACTTC. V gene TRBV7-2 combines with J gene TRBJ2-5, with 10 bases aligning to TRBD1. Trimming at V came to 5 bases and at J to 1 base, leaving 10 bases not matched to a gene. The CDR3 length is 17 residues. CDR1 SGHTA and CDR2 FQGNSA come from the germline V gene. Together with reference TRBV7-2 and TRBJ2-5, the CDR3 gives the full variable domain: GAGVSQSPSNKVTEKGKDVELRCDPISGHTALYWYRQSLGQGLEFLIYFQGNSAPDKSGLPSDRFSAERTGGSVSTLTIQRTQQEDSAVYLCASSLTGQGVIQETQYFGPGTRLLVL.

The gene calls are TRBV12-3 or TRBV12-4 and TRBJ1-3; TRBD1 agrees at 8 bases. The CDR3 sequence is 14 residues long. V dropped 5 bases and J dropped 3; count of bases not matched to a gene: 3. CDR3 coding DNA: TGTGCCAGCAGTGAACAGGGGGTTGGAAACACCATATATTTT. It encodes CASSEQGVGNTIYF.

A few counts support this clonotype. The CDR3 is CASSSLIANTGELFF. The CDR3 DNA reads TGTGCCAGCTCATCCCTCATCGCGAACACCGGGGAGCTGTTTTTT. The rearrangement joins TRBV11-3 to TRBJ2-2; unclear D gene. The CDR3 is made up of 15 amino acids. The V end was cut by 8 bases, the J end by 0 bases, with 13 bases between. Germline V gives CDR1 SGHNT, CDR2 YENEEA.

There are many counts of this clonotype. The V and J genes are TRBV7-9 and TRBJ1-1; no reliable D call. There are 15 residues in the CDR3. The V gene's germline CDR1 is SEHNR and CDR2 FQNEAQ (reference sequence). The V end lost 3 bases, the J end lost 5 bases, and 16 bases lay between the germline ends. CDR3 DNA sequence: TGTGCCAGCAGCTTCAAGCGGGCCGAGACTACTGAAGCTTTCTTT. It encodes CASSFKRAETTEAFF.

The V call is TRBV7-9, the J call TRBJ2-7, with D perhaps matching TRBD1 (5 bases). This CDR3 spans 12 amino acids. Germline CDR1 reads SEHNR; CDR2 reads FQNEAQ (reference sequence). Trimming took 1 base from V and 9 from J, leaving 10 bases between them. The CDR3 DNA reads TGTGCCAGCAGCTTAGTGCGTAGGGGGCAGTACTTC. This encodes CASSLVRRGQYF.